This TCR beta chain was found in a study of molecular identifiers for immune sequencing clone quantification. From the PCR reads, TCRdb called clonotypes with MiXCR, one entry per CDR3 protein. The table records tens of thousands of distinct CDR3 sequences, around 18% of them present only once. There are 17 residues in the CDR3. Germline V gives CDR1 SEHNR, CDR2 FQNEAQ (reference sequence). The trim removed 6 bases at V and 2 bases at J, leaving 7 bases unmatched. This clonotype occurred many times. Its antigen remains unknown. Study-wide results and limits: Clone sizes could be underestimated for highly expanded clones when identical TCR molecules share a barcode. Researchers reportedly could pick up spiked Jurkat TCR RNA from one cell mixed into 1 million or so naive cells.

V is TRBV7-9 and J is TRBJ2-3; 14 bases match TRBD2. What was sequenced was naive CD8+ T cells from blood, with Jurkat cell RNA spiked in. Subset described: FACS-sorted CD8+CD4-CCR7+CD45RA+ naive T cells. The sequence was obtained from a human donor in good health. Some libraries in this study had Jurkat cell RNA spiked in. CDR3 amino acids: CASRFPGLAGVTDTQYF. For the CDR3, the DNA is TGTGCCAGCAGGTTTCCGGGACTAGCGGGGGTCACAGATACGCAGTATTTT.